Given below is one T cell receptor (beta chain) in context. Its antigen is still unknown. 13 Jbeta primers and 60 Vbeta primers were used for the PCR. The assay was immunoSEQ multiplex PCR, and TCRdb's table has in-frame clones only and misses some. The table has about 100,000 clones, 60% to 80% seen once. The CDR3 covers 15 residues. V lost 2 bases to trimming and J lost 0 bases; unmatched junction nucleotides: 4. Germline V CDR1 and CDR2: SGHKS, YYEKEE (reference sequence). This sample is drawn from a study of cytomegalovirus exposure and HLA in healthy donors. Background on the study: There were approximately 81 million unique TCRs (from HLA-typed donors) in an early data release. Overall study results and limits: It was shown in a later analysis that HLA-associated TCR beta chains were more clonally expanded than other, equally common chains. The records held CMV serostatus as the only immune exposure information. While the bulk of TCR sequences proved rare, some public TCRs turned up in many donors.

This sequence joins TRBV5-5 and TRBJ2-5, with 7 bases lining up with TRBD2. This receptor was obtained from a woman younger than 30 in good health and CMV-seropositive. Sequencing was done on a sample of PBMCs. CDR3 nucleotides: TGTGCCAGCAGCTTCGCTAGCGGAGACCAAGAGACCCAGTACTTC. Protein sequence: CASSFASGDQETQYF.